These T cell receptor beta chains were read from a single sample in a study of regulatory T cells in long-lasting Graves disease. TCRdb reanalysed the multiplex PCR reads using MiXCR and keeps one entry per CDR3 protein. Of hundreds of thousands of distinct CDR3 sequences in the sample, 16% were seen once. These data are also associated with another study on T cells in Graves' hyperthyroidism and ophthalmopathy.

The sequences come from peripheral blood mononuclear cells (PBMCs), collected at new diagnosis, from a patient treated with antithyroid drugs. The receptors come from a woman younger than 45 with Graves disease. CDR3s include the opening cysteine and the closing phenylalanine or tryptophan. The D gene is left open where the match is weak. A row's size may be missing; if present it is once, few, many or a size class.

CDR3 length	J gene	V gene	clone size	D gene	CDR3 DNA	CDR3 protein
13	TRBJ2-7	TRBV7-9	NA	NA	TGTGCCAGCAGCACCGGACCGCGGTACGAGCAGTACTTC	CASSTGPRYEQYF
12	TRBJ2-7	TRBV12-3/TRBV12-4	many	NA	TGTGCCAGCAGCCTCTTTGGCTACGAGCAGTACTTC	CASSLFGYEQYF
13	TRBJ1-2	TRBV19	NA	NA	TGTGCCAGTAGTATAGCGCCAGGCGATGGCTACACCTTC	CASSIAPGDGYTF
16	TRBJ1-5	TRBV28	many	NA	TGTGCCAGCAGTTTTGTAGAGGTCGTTAGCAATCAGCCCCAGCATTTT	CASSFVEVVSNQPQHF
14	TRBJ2-5	TRBV28	many	TRBD2	TGTGCCAGCAGTTTAACGGCTAGCGGGGTTCTTCAGTACTTC	CASSLTASGVLQYF
14	TRBJ2-1	TRBV14	many	TRBD2	TGTGCCAGCAGCCCAAGGACTAGCGGGAATGAGCAGTTCTTC	CASSPRTSGNEQFF
15	TRBJ1-5	TRBV19	NA	TRBD1	TGTGCCACCATTCCCCGACAGGGGATGAATCAGCCCCAGCATTTT	CATIPRQGMNQPQHF
15	TRBJ2-3	TRBV6-1	few	NA	TGTGCCAGCAGTAAACAGTCTACTGCGGGTGATACGCAGTATTTT	CASSKQSTAGDTQYF
14	TRBJ2-1	TRBV7-6	many	TRBD1	TGTGCCAGCAGCAGGGACAGGGCGGTCAATGAGCAGTTCTTC	CASSRDRAVNEQFF
14	TRBJ2-4	TRBV18	many	NA	TGTGCCAGCTCATCCACACTAGCCAAAAACATTCAGTACTTC	CASSSTLAKNIQYF
14	TRBJ2-1	TRBV6-1	NA	NA	TGTGCCAGCGGGGGCGCGCTAGCGTCAGGTGAGCAGTTCTTC	CASGGALASGEQFF
16	TRBJ1-1	TRBV2	many	TRBD1	TGTGCCAGCAAAAGAAGCACAGGGGCTATCGGAACTGAAGCTTTCTTT	CASKRSTGAIGTEAFF
13	TRBJ1-1	TRBV29-1	many	NA	TGCAGCGTTATAATACAGATGATCACTGAAGCTTTCTTT	CSVIIQMITEAFF
13	TRBJ2-7	TRBV5-1	few	NA	TGCGCCAGCTCGAGAGTACCCACCTACGAGCAGTACTTC	CASSRVPTYEQYF
13	TRBJ2-4	TRBV27	many	NA	TGTGCCAGCACACAGGGACCCAAAAACATTCAGTACTTC	CASTQGPKNIQYF
11	TRBJ1-1	TRBV28	many	NA	TGTGCCAGCAGCAAAGGGGGGGCAGCTTTCTTT	CASSKGGAAFF
19	TRBJ1-5	TRBV6-1	many	NA	TGTGCCAGCAGCCAAATCGCCGGGCCGAACATTTATAGCAATCAGCCCCAGCATTTT	CASSQIAGPNIYSNQPQHF
15	TRBJ1-6	TRBV12-3/TRBV12-4	many	TRBD1	TGTGCCAGCAGTTGGGAGGGACAGGTTAATTCACCCCTCCACTTT	CASSWEGQVNSPLHF
14	TRBJ2-1	TRBV6-1	NA	TRBD1	TGTGCCAGCTCCGAAGGTAGGGGGCATCATGAGCAGTTCTTC	CASSEGRGHHEQFF
17	TRBJ2-5	TRBV19	few	NA	TGTGCCAGTAGTATACGCGGGACAGAACGGAACCAAGAGACCCAGTACTTC	CASSIRGTERNQETQYF
14	TRBJ2-7	TRBV28	many	NA	TGTGCCAGCAGTTTTGGGGGTTCTCGCTACGAGCAGTACTTC	CASSFGGSRYEQYF
14	TRBJ2-1	TRBV2	many	TRBD2	TGTGCCAGCATTTGGACTAGCGGGGTGAATGAGCAGTTCTTC	CASIWTSGVNEQFF
17	TRBJ2-1	TRBV4-1	NA	TRBD1	TGCGCCAGCAGCCAAATCACAGGGGGCGCTGATTACAATGAGCAGTTCTTC	CASSQITGGADYNEQFF
13	TRBJ2-7	TRBV30	NA	NA	TGTGCCTGGAGTATCGGCGGTTACTACGAGCAGTACTTC	CAWSIGGYYEQYF
15	TRBJ2-7	TRBV5-1	few	TRBD1	TGCGCCAGCAGCTGGGGGGACAGGGATAACTACGAGCAGTACTTC	CASSWGDRDNYEQYF
16	TRBJ2-7	TRBV6-5	many	NA	TGTGCCAGCAGTTACTCCTTCTCCGGGAAAACCTACGAGCAGTACTTC	CASSYSFSGKTYEQYF